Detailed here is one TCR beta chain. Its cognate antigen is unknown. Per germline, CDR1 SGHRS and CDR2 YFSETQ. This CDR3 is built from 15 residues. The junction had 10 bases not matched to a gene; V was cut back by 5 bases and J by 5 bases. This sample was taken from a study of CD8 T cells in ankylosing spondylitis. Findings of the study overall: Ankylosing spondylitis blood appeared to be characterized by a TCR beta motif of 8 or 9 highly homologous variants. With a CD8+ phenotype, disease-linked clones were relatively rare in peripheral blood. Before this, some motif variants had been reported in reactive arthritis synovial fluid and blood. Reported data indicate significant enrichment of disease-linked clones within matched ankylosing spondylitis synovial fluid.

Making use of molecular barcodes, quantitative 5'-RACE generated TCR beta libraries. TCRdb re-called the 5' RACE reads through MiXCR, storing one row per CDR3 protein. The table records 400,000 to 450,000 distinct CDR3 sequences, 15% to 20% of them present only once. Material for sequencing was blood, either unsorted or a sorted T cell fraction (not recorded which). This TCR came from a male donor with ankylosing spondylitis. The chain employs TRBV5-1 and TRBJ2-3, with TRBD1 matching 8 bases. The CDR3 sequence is CASSQTGQGLDTQYF. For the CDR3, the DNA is TGCGCCAGCAGTCAAACAGGACAGGGTTTAGATACGCAGTATTTT.